What follows are 12 T cell receptor beta chains derived from one specimen sequenced in a study of tumor and adjacent non-tumor tissue in lung cancer. The library came from three nested PCR rounds adapted from ARM-PCR protocols. TCRdb processed the multiplex PCR reads anew with MiXCR; each CDR3 protein has one entry. This table holds under 250,000 distinct CDR3 sequences, 70% to 75% found once. The template was RNA from unsorted bulk tissue. The sample taken for sequencing was lung tumor tissue. The origin of the receptors is a man in his fifties or sixties with non-small cell lung cancer.

This clonotype was seen at least ten times. The chain joins TRBV6-1 to TRBJ1-5; D uncertain. Deletions cut 6 bases from V and 1 base from J, with 7 bases between. CDR3 size: 13 residues. The germline gives CDR1 MNHNS, CDR2 SASEGT. The CDR3 is CASSLTSNQPQHF. Written as DNA, the CDR3 is TGTGCCAGCAGCTTAACCAGCAATCAGCCCCAGCATTTT.

Note on this clonotype: A read error may be the cause here, since a much bigger clone is one base away. This chain uses TRBV20-1 with TRBJ2-5; D is possibly TRBD1 (6 bases). In germline, CDR1 is DFQATT, CDR2 SNEGSKA (reference sequence). This CDR3 region has 12 residues. Trimming pared 5 bases from V and 4 bases from J, leaving 11 bases between. Here the CDR3 DNA reads TGCAGTGCTTTACAGGGATCAGAGACCCAGTACTTC. Encoded protein: CSALQGSETQYF.

Details on this clonotype: The missing conserved phenylalanine or tryptophan at the end of this CDR3 makes a read error likely. Because the CDR3's place on the DNA is in doubt, the DNA is left out and the CDR3 is given as listed by TCRdb. The chain joins TRBV11-1 to TRBJ2-1; TRBD2, the table's D call, lacks a check against the DNA. The CDR3 spans 13 residues, counting both ends. CDR1 is SGHAT, CDR2 FQDESV, per germline (reference sequence). The chain's CDR3 is CASSLERYNEHFL.

Notes on this clonotype: Likely a read error: the CDR3 ends without its conserved phenylalanine or tryptophan. The chain carries TRBV11-2 and TRBJ1-2; D ambiguous. The CDR3 is made up of 15 amino acids. Looked up from germline, CDR1 is SGHAT and CDR2 is FQNNGV. The V and J ends lost 4 bases and 8 bases respectively, with 20 bases between them. The CDR3 reads CASSSHRGGAFGYTL. The CDR3 DNA reads TGTGCCAGCAGCTCCCATAGAGGCGGAGCCTTCGGCTACACCTTA.

This chain connects TRBV7-9 to TRBJ2-7; TRBD2 is a possible D gene (5 bases). V lost 2 bases and J lost 2, with 10 bases in between. The CDR3 covers 14 residues. Germline V gene data show CDR1 as SEHNR and CDR2 as FQNEAQ (reference sequence). The CDR3 here is CASSLHGVPYEQYF. DNA for the CDR3: TGTGCCAGCAGCTTACACGGGGTGCCCTACGAGCAGTACTTC.

The chain combines TRBV11-2 with TRBJ2-7, with D possibly being TRBD2 (5 bases). Per the germline V gene, CDR1 is SGHAT and CDR2 is FQNNGV. The CDR3 has 14 residues. Between the trimmed V and J ends, which lost 6 bases and 3 bases, there was a span of 15 bases. The CDR3 DNA sequence: TGTGCCAGCAGGGAGGTAGAGGAGGACTACGAGCAGTACTTC. Translated, it gives CASREVEEDYEQYF.

Turning to this clonotype: This likely comes from a read error, as the CDR3 has no conserved phenylalanine or tryptophan at its end. The chain links TRBV7-9 to TRBJ2-7; 15 bases align to TRBD2. Germline V gene lookup returns CDR1 SEHNR and CDR2 FQNEAQ (reference sequence). The trim removed 5 bases at V and 10 bases at J, leaving 9 bases unmatched. CDR3 size: 15 residues. The CDR3: CASSPPGLAGGDQYS. CDR3 sequence (DNA): TGTGCCAGCAGCCCACCGGGACTAGCGGGAGGCGACCAGTACTCC.

V usage is TRBV5-4 and J usage is TRBJ1-5; 8 bases fit TRBD1. The V gene's germline CDR1 is SGHNT and CDR2 YYREEE (reference sequence). Trimming removed 0 bases from V and 6 bases from J; junction bases left unmatched: 11. CDR3 length equals 17 residues. CDR3: CASSLGTGIGLPQPQHF. The CDR3, as DNA: TGTGCCAGCAGCTTGGGGACAGGGATCGGGCTCCCTCAGCCCCAGCATTTT.

The chain couples TRBV20-1 to TRBJ2-6; D call uncertain. Trimming pared 4 bases from V and 4 bases from J, leaving 14 bases between. Germline lookup yields CDR1 DFQATT and CDR2 SNEGSKA (reference sequence). The CDR3 contains 15 residues. CDR3 amino acids: CSAILARRGANVLTF. DNA of the CDR3: TGCAGTGCTATCCTCGCTAGGAGAGGGGCCAACGTCCTGACTTTC.

This chain connects TRBV6-1 to TRBJ1-4, with D unresolved. This CDR3 is built from 14 residues. The V gene's germline CDR1 is MNHNS and CDR2 SASEGT. The V and J ends lost 8 bases and 6 bases respectively, with 16 bases between them. In nucleotides, the CDR3 is TGTGCCAGCCTAATCTCCCTCCATGATGAAAAACTGTTTTTT. Its protein is CASLISLHDEKLFF.

V gene TRBV6-1 combines with J gene TRBJ2-1; 7 nucleotides agree with TRBD2. Germline V CDR1 and CDR2: MNHNS, SASEGT. V was clipped by 10 bases and J by 8 bases; unmatched bases: 17. The CDR3 spans 15 residues. The CDR3 loop is CAIRPPGLCKDEQFF. For the CDR3, the DNA is TGTGCCATCCGACCCCCGGGACTATGTAAGGATGAGCAGTTCTTC.

With respect to this clonotype: At one end the junction does not follow the germline gene, possibly because of a read error. The rearrangement uses TRBV11-2 and TRBJ1-6; tentatively, D is TRBD1 (5 bases). CDR1 SGHAT and CDR2 FQNNGV come from the germline V gene. CDR3 length equals 15 residues. CDR3 nucleotide sequence: TGTACTAGCAGCTTAGAGAGGGGCAGTAGTTCACCTCTCCACTTT. Its translation: CTSSLERGSSSPLHF.